This T cell receptor beta chain emerged from a study of T cell responses to AZD1222 COVID-19 vaccine. This CDR3 spans 15 amino acids. V gave up 6 bases and J gave up 5 bases; unmatched junction bases: 10. Germline values: CDR1 WSHSY, CDR2 SAAADI. Using immunoSEQ multiplex PCR, the repertoire was profiled, and TCRdb retains in-frame clones only, with some absent. This sample carries 100,000 to 150,000 clones, about nine tenths of them seen once, and the ten largest clones take 7.6%. Here the sequenced sample was peripheral blood, taken on day 0 of AZD1222 vaccination. The chain uses TRBV10-2 and TRBJ2-5; TRBD1 agrees at 9 bases. This TCR came from an adult in good health. The DNA for the CDR3 is TGCGCCAGCAGCCTACCTGGACAGGGGTCGGAGACCCAGTACTTC. It encodes CASSLPGQGSETQYF.